A selection of T cell receptor beta chains follows, all from one sample in a study of metastatic and nonmetastatic thyroid tumors. TCRdb re-called the PCR reads through MiXCR. The sample shows roughly 20,000 clones, around 20% of them seen only once. What was sequenced was blood. These receptors all stem from a male donor with papillary thyroid cancer or a benign thyroid nodule (not recorded which). Some clones in this sample may be carry-over from other donors' samples. Each CDR3 is given with its conserved first and last residue. A D gene is named only where the DNA matches it firmly. Clone size, where shown, is once, few, many, or a class for clones that have expanded.

V	size	J	D	CDR3	DNA
TRBV18	.	TRBJ2-1	.	CASSPPISGGSYNEQFF	TGTGCCAGCTCACCACCGATAAGCGGAGGCTCCTACAATGAGCAGTTCTTC
TRBV5-1	many	TRBJ1-1	.	CASSQNVVGADTEAFF	TGCGCCAGCAGCCAGAACGTCGTGGGGGCTGACACTGAAGCTTTCTTT
TRBV5-1	.	TRBJ2-2	TRBD2	CASSLRSGAGVTGELFF	TGCGCCAGCAGCTTGAGGTCGGGAGCGGGAGTCACCGGGGAGCTGTTTTTT
TRBV3-1	many	TRBJ2-7	.	CASSQGVEQYF	TGTGCCAGCAGCCAAGGAGTCGAGCAGTACTTC
TRBV12-5	many	TRBJ1-1	.	CASGRGGRNTEAFF	TGTGCTAGTGGCCGGGGGGGGCGTAACACTGAAGCTTTCTTT
TRBV3-1	many	TRBJ2-1	TRBD2	CASSQVQTSGRGGSYNEQFF	TGTGCCAGCAGCCAAGTGCAGACTAGCGGTCGTGGGGGCTCCTACAATGAGCAGTTCTTC
TRBV7-8	many	TRBJ2-5	TRBD1	CASSLGQQETQYF	TGTGCCAGCAGCCTGGGACAGCAAGAGACCCAGTACTTC
TRBV10-1	many	TRBJ2-1	.	CASSESAESGEGEQFF	TGCGCCAGCAGTGAGTCTGCGGAGTCGGGCGAGGGTGAGCAGTTCTTC
TRBV19	.	TRBJ1-1	.	CASRAAGGEAFF	TGTGCCAGTAGGGCGGCGGGAGGGGAAGCTTTCTTT
TRBV7-9	many	TRBJ2-1	TRBD2	CASSLALAGVYNEQFF	TGTGCCAGCAGCTTAGCCCTAGCGGGAGTTTACAATGAGCAGTTCTTC
TRBV20-1	many	TRBJ2-7	.	CSASSRANYEQYF	TGCAGTGCTAGTAGTAGGGCTAACTACGAGCAGTACTTC
TRBV2	many	TRBJ2-6	.	CASSESVDWKGANVLTF	TGTGCCAGCAGTGAGAGCGTTGACTGGAAGGGGGCCAACGTCCTGACTTTC
TRBV7-9	many	TRBJ1-2	TRBD1	CASSNRTGGYGYTF	TGTGCCAGCAGCAACCGGACAGGCGGCTATGGCTACACCTTC
TRBV28	once	TRBJ2-5	.	CASIGGRETQYF	TGTGCCAGCATCGGCGGGCGGGAGACCCAGTACTTC
TRBV11-3	many	TRBJ1-4	TRBD1	CAISEAGGRGELFF	TGTGCCATTTCCGAAGCAGGGGGGAGAGGAGAACTGTTTTTT
TRBV11-1	many	TRBJ1-1	TRBD1	CASSLAPGQEEVEAFF	TGTGCCAGCAGCTTAGCCCCCGGACAGGAAGAGGTTGAAGCTTTCTTT
TRBV5-5	once	TRBJ2-5	.	CASSLEGWRARETQYF	TGTGCCAGCAGCTTGGAGGGGTGGCGGGCGAGGGAGACCCAGTACTTC
TRBV18	many	TRBJ1-5	TRBD1	CASSPTYQGGQPQHF	TGTGCCAGCTCACCAACGTATCAGGGGGGGCAGCCCCAGCATTTT
TRBV5-6	.	TRBJ2-1	.	CASSSTGTYNEQFF	TGTGCCAGCAGCTCGACTGGAACCTACAATGAGCAGTTCTTC
TRBV10-1	many	TRBJ2-7	.	CASSEPGGPEEFWGMLYEQYF	TGCGCCAGCAGTGAGCCCGGGGGGCCCGAGGAATTTTGGGGGATGCTGTACGAGCAGTACTTC
TRBV20-1	many	TRBJ1-2	TRBD1	CSAGGTANLQYGYTF	TGCAGTGCTGGGGGGACAGCCAATTTGCAATATGGCTACACCTTC
TRBV3-1	medium-sized	TRBJ1-2	TRBD1	CASSQEDRGTAYGYTF	TGTGCCAGCAGCCAAGAGGACAGGGGCACAGCCTATGGCTACACCTTC